This T cell receptor beta chain is drawn from a study of OX40 agonist ivuxolimab in advanced cancers. Study background: An agonistic human IgG2 monoclonal antibody against OX40 (CD134) was given. The eligibility criteria allowed prior anti-PD-1, anti-PD-L1 or anti-CTLA-4 therapy, and about 40% had some.

The table came from immunoSEQ multiplex PCR; TCRdb's copy has only in-frame clones and leaves some out. The sample gives tens of thousands of clones, about 90% of which show up once; approximately 12% is in the top ten. Comment on this clone: Its target is unknown.

CDR1 SGHAT and CDR2 FQNNGV come from the germline V gene. V gave up 2 bases and J gave up 5 bases, with 12 bases separating them. This CDR3 is 15 amino acids long. Study-wide results and caveats: Doses of 0.1 to 3.0 mg/kg were accompanied by clonal expansion of CD4+ and CD8+ blood T cells by week 6. Also showing low normalized T-cell clonal expansion were some of the nonresponders.

This TCR came from an adult with an advanced solid tumor such as melanoma, head and neck, liver or kidney cancer. The input for sequencing was CD4+ or CD8+ T cells sorted from blood, taken in a trial of the OX40 agonist ivuxolimab. The chain links TRBV11-2 to TRBJ2-2; D is possibly TRBD1 (6 bases). In DNA, the CDR3 is TGTGCCAGCAGCTTATTGTTGGGGGCGACCGGGGAGCTGTTTTTT. Amino acid sequence: CASSLLLGATGELFF.